What follows are 6 T cell receptor beta chains derived from one specimen sequenced in a study of cytomegalovirus exposure and HLA in healthy donors. The PCR used 60 Vbeta and 13 Jbeta primers. Libraries were prepared by immunoSEQ multiplex PCR; TCRdb keeps only in-frame clonotypes and omits some of them. The repertoire includes about 82,000 clones, roughly 67% of them detected once, and 20% to 25% sits in the top ten. Material for sequencing was PBMCs. Every receptor here comes from a woman in her fifties or sixties in good health and CMV-seropositive.

This sequence joins TRBV7-2 and TRBJ2-3; maybe TRBD2 (6 bases). The CDR3 runs to 16 residues. Germline values: CDR1 SGHTA, CDR2 FQGNSA. The V end was cut by 6 bases, the J end by 5 bases, with 21 bases between. The CDR3 region has the DNA TGTGCCAGCAGAACCGGGGGAAGGGGACGCATAGATACGCAGTATTTT. The encoded protein is CASRTGGRGRIDTQYF. The full variable domain, in which reference TRBV7-2 and TRBJ2-3 provide the parts outside the CDR3, is GAGVSQSPSNKVTEKGKDVELRCDPISGHTALYWYRQSLGQGLEFLIYFQGNSAPDKSGLPSDRFSAERTGGSVSTLTIQRTQQEDSAVYLCASRTGGRGRIDTQYFGPGTRLTVL.

The V and J genes are TRBV5-1 and TRBJ2-1, with TRBD1 matching over 9 bases. Trimming removed 4 bases from V and 5 bases from J; junction bases left unmatched: 4. CDR3 length: 14 amino acids. CDR1 and CDR2 (germline): SGHRS, YFSETQ. The CDR3: CASSTQGAHNEQFF. The CDR3 nucleotides read TGCGCCAGCAGCACACAGGGGGCGCACAATGAGCAGTTCTTC. The variable domain in full, completed from reference TRBV5-1 and TRBJ2-1, reads KAGVTQTPRYLIKTRGQQVTLSCSPISGHRSVSWYQQTPGQGLQFLFEYFSETQRNKGNFPGRFSGRQFSNSRSEMNVSTLELGDSALYLCASSTQGAHNEQFFGPGTRLTVL.

V gene TRBV7-6 combines with J gene TRBJ2-1; tentatively, D is TRBD2 (7 bases). The CDR3 is made up of 14 amino acids. The germline V and J ends were trimmed by 1 base and 10 bases, with 14 bases remaining between them. Germline V gene lookup returns CDR1 SGHVS and CDR2 FNYEAQ. As DNA, the CDR3 is TGTGCCAGCAGCTTAGAGGGGGAGGGGGACGAGCAGTTCTTC. Its protein is CASSLEGEGDEQFF.

In DNA form, the CDR3 reads TGCGCCAGCAGCTTGGGGCTGAACACCGGGGAGCTGTTTTTT. As protein: CASSLGLNTGELFF. V usage is TRBV5-1 and J usage is TRBJ2-2; D ambiguous. With 0 bases removed from V and 1 base from J, the gap between germline ends came to 4 bases. The CDR3 is made up of 14 amino acids. In germline, CDR1 is SGHRS, CDR2 YFSETQ.

This sequence joins TRBV28 and TRBJ1-5; D might be TRBD1 (5 bases). V gave up 5 bases and J gave up 6 bases, with 17 bases separating them. The length of the CDR3 is 15 residues. Germline values: CDR1 MDHEN, CDR2 SYDVKM. This CDR3 is CASSPRGGGGQPQHF. Here the CDR3 DNA reads TGTGCCAGCAGTCCTAGGGGCGGGGGAGGTCAGCCCCAGCATTTT.

This chain links TRBV5-6 with TRBJ1-2, with TRBD1 matching 8 bases. The CDR3 is 15 amino acids. V gave up 0 bases and J gave up 5 bases; unmatched junction bases: 6. From germline, CDR1 is SGHDT and CDR2 YYEEEE. The CDR3 loop reads CASSLGDRIGYGYTF. CDR3 in DNA: TGTGCCAGCAGCTTGGGGGACAGGATTGGATATGGCTACACCTTC.